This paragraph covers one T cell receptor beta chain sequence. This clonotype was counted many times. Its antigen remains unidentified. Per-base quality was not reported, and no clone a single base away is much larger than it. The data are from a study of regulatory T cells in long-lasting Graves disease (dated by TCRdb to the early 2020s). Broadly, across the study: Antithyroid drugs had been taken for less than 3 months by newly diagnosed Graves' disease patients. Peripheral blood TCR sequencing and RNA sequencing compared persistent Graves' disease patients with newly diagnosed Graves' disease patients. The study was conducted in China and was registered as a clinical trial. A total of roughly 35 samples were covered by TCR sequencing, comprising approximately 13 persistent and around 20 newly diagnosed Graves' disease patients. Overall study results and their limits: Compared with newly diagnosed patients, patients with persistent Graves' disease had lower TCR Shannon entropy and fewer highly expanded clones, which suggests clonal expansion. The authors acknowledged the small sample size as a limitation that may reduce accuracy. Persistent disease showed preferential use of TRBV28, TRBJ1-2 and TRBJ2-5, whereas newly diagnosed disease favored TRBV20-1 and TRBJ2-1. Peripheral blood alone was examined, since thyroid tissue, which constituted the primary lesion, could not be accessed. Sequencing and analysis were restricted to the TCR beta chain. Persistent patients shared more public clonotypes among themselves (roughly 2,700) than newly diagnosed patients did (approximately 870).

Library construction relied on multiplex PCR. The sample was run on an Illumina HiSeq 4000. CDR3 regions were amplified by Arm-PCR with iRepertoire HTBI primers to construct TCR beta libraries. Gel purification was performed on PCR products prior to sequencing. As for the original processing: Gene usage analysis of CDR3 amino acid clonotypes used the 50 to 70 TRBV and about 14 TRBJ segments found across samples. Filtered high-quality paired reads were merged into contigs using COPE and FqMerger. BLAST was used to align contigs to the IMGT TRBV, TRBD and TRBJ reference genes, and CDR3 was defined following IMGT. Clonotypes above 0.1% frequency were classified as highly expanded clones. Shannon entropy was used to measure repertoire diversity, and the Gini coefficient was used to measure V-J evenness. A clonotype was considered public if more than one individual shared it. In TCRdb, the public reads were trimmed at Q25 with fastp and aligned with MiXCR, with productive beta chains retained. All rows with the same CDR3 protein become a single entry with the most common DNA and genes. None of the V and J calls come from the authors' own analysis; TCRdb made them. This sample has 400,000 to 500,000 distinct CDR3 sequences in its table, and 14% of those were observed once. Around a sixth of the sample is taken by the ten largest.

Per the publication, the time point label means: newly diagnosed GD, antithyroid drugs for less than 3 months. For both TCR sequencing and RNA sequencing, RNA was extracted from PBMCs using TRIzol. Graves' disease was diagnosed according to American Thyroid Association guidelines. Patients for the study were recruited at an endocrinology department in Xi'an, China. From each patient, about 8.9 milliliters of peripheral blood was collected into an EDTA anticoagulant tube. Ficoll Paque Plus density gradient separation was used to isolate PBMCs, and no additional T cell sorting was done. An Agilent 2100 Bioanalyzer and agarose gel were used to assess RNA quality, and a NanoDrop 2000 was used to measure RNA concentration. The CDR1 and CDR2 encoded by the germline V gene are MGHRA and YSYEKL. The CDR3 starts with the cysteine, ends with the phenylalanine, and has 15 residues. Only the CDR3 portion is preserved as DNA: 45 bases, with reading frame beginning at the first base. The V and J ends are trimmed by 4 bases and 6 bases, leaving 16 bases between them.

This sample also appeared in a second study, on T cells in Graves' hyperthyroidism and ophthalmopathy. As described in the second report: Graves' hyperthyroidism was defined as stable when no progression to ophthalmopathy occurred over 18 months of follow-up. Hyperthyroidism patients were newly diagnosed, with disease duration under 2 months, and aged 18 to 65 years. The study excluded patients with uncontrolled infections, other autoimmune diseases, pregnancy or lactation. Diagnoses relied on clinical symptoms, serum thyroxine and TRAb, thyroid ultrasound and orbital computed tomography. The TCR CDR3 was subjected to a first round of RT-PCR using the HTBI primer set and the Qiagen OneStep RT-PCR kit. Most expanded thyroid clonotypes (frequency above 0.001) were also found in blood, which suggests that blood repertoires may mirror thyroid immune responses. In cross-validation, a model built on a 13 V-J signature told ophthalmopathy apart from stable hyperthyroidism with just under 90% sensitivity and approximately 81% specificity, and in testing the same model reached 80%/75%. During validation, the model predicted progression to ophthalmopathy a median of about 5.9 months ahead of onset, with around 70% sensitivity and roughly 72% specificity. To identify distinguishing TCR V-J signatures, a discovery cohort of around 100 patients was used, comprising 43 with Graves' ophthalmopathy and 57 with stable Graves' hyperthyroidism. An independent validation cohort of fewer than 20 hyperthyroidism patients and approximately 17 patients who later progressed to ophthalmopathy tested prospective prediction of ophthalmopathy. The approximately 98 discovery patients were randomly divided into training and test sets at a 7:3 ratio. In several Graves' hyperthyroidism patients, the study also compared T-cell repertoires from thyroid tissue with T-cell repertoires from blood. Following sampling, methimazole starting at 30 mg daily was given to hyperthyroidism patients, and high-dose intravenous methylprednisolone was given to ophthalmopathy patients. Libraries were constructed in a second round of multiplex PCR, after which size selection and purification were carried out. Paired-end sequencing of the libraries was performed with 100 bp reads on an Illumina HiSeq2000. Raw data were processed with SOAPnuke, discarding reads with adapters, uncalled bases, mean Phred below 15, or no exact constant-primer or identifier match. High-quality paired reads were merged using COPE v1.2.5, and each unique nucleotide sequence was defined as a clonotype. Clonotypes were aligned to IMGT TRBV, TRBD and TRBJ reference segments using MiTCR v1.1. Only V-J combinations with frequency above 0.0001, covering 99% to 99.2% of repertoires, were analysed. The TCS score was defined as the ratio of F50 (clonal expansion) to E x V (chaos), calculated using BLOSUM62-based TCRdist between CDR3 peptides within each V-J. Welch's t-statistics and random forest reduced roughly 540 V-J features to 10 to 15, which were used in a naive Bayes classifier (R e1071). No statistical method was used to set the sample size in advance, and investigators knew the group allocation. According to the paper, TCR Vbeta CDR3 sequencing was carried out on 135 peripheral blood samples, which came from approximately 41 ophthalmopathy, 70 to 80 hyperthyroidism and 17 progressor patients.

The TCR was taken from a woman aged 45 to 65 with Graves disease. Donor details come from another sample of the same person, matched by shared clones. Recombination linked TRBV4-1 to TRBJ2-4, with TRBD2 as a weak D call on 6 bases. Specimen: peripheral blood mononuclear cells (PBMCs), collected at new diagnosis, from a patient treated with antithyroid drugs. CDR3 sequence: CASSPEEDYRNIQYF. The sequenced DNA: TGCGCCAGCAGCCCCGAAGAGGACTACAGAAACATTCAGTACTTC.